The clone carrying this TCR beta chain was recorded many times. The study based diagnoses on clinical symptoms, serum thyroxine and TRAb, thyroid ultrasound and orbital computed tomography. The data belong to a study of T cells in Graves' hyperthyroidism and ophthalmopathy. There were TCR beta CDR3 regions amplified from RNA transcripts. First-round RT-PCR of the TCR CDR3 relied on the HTBI primer set. TCRdb analysed the multiplex PCR reads with MiXCR anew, one entry per CDR3 protein. The sample records approximately 410,000 distinct CDR3 sequences, roughly 14% being singletons. This TCR was sampled from a man between 18 and 35 years old with Graves' ophthalmopathy. Sequenced input: blood.

In DNA form, the CDR3 reads TGCAGTGCTAGAGCGGTCTCCTACGAGCAGTACTTC. Its protein is CSARAVSYEQYF. The V gene is TRBV20-1, the J gene TRBJ2-7; D call uncertain. The V gene's germline CDR1 is DFQATT and CDR2 SNEGSKA (reference sequence). This CDR3 contains 12 residues. V lost 1 base, J lost 0 bases, and 4 bases lay in between.